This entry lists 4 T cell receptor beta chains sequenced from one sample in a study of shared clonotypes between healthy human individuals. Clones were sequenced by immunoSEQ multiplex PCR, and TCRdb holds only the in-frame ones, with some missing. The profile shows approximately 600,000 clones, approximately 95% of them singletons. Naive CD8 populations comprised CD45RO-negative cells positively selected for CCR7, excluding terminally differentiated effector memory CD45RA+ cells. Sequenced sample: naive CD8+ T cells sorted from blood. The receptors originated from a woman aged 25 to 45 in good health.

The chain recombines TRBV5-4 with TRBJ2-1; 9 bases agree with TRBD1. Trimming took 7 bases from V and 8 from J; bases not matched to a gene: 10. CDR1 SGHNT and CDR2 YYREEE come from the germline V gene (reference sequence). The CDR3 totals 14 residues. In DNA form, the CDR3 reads TGTGCCAGCGGGACCGGGACAGGGCGGGATGAGCAGTTCTTC. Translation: CASGTGTGRDEQFF.

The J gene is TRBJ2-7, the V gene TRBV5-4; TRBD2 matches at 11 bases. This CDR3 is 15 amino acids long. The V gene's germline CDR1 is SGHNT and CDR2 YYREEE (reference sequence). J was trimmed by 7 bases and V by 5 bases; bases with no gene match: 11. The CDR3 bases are TGTGCCAGCAGTACCCGAATAGCGGGAGGGAAGGAGCAGTACTTC. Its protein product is CASSTRIAGGKEQYF.

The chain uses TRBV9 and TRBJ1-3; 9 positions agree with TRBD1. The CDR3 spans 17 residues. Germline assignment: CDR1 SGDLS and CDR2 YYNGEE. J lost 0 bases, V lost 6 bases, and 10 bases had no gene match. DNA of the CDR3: TGTGCCAGCACCCCTTGGGACAGGGCGAGCTCTGGAAACACCATATATTTT. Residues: CASTPWDRASSGNTIYF.

In DNA form, the CDR3 reads TGTGCCAGCAGTCCCTCCAATCCGAATGAGCAGTTCTTC. This sequence encodes CASSPSNPNEQFF. The J gene is TRBJ2-1, the V gene TRBV28; no clear D gene. Per the germline V gene, CDR1 is MDHEN and CDR2 is SYDVKM. V lost 5 bases and J 7 bases, leaving 12 bases between the germline ends. The CDR3 is 13 residues long.